This T cell receptor (beta chain) was sequenced in a study of cytomegalovirus exposure and HLA in healthy donors. Study as a whole: The roughly 130 validation repertoires used the same platform as the 550 to 850 first-cohort repertoires (as reported by a later analysis). Broader study findings: The listing of fewer than 200 TCR beta chains classed them as cytomegalovirus-associated.

Separate from the roughly 630-subject first cohort was the approximately 120-subject validation cohort, to which the donors belonged. Germline assignment: CDR1 SGDLS and CDR2 YYNGEE. The CDR3 loop spans 17 amino acids. V lost 0 bases and J lost 4; bases outside the gene matches: 10. Measured with immunoSEQ multiplex PCR; TCRdb has only the in-frame clones, and not every one. The top ten clones hold 1.5% to 2.5% of a sample with 200,000 or so clones, roughly 87% of them seen once. On this clone: The antigen is undetermined.

The chain combines TRBV9 with TRBJ2-5, with 9 bases fitting TRBD1. The clonotype was recovered from a woman aged 18-30 years in good health and CMV-seropositive. Sequenced: PBMCs. The CDR3 nucleotides are TGTGCCAGCAGCGTAGGAGGGGGACAGGGCGGGCGAGAGACCCAGTACTTC. This encodes CASSVGGGQGGRETQYF.